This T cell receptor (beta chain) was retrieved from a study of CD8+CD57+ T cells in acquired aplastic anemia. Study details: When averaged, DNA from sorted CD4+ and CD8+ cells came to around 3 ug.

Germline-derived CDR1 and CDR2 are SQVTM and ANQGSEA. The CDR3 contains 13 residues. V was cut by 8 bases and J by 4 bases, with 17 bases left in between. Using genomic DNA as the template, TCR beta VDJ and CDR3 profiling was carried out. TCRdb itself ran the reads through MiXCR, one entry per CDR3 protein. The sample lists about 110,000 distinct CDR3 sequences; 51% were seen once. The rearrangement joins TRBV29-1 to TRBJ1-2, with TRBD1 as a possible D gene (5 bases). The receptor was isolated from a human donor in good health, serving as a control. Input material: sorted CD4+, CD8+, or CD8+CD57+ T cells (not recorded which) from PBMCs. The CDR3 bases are TGCAGCACACGAGAGGGGAGCAGCTATGGCTACACCTTC. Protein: CSTREGSSYGYTF.